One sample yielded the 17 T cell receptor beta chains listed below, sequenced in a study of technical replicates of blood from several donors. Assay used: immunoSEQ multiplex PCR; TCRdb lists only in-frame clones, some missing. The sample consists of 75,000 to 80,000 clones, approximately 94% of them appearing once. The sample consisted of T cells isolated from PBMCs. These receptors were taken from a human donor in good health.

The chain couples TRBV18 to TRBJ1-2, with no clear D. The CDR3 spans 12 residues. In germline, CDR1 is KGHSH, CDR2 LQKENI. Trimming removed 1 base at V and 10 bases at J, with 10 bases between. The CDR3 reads CASSPQGLAYTF. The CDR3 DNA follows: TGTGCCAGCTCACCACAAGGACTTGCCTACACCTTC.

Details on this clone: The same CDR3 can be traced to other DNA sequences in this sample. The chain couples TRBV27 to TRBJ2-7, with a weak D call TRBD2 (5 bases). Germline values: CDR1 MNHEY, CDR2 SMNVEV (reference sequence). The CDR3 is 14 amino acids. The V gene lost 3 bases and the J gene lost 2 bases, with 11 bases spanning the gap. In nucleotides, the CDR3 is TGTGCCAGCAGTTTCTCCAGCGGACCCTACGAGCAGTACTTC. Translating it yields CASSFSSGPYEQYF.

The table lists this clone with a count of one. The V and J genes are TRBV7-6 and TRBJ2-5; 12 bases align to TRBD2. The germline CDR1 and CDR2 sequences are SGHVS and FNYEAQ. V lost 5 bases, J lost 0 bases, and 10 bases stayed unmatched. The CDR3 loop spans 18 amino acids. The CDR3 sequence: CASSLLGLAGLYQETQYF. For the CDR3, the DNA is TGTGCCAGCAGCCTACTGGGACTAGCGGGCCTTTACCAAGAGACCCAGTACTTC.

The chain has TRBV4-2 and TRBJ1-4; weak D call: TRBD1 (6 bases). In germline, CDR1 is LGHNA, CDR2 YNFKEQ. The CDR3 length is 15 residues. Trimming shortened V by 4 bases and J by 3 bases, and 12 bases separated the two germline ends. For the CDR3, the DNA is TGTGCCAGCAGCCTACAAGCAGGGGCTAATGAAAAACTGTTTTTT. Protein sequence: CASSLQAGANEKLFF.

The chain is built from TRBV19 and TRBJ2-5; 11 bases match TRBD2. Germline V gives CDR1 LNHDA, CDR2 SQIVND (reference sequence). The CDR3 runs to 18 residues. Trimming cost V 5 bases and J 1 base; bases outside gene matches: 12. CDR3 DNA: TGTGCCAGTAGTGCCCCCGGGACTAGCGGTACTTTCCAAGAGACCCAGTACTTC. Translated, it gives CASSAPGTSGTFQETQYF.

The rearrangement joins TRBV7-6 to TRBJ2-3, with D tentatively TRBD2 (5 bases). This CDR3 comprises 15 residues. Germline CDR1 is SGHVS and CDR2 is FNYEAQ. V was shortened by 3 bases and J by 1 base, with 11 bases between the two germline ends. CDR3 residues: CASSFGVDGTDTQYF. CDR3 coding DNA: TGTGCCAGCAGCTTCGGGGTGGATGGCACAGATACGCAGTATTTT.

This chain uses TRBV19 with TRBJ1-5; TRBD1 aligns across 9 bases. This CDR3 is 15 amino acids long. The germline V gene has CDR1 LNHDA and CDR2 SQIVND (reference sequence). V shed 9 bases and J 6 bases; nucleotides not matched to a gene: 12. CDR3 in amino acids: CASTLQGARGQPQHF. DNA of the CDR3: TGTGCCAGCACCCTACAGGGGGCGCGGGGTCAGCCCCAGCATTTT. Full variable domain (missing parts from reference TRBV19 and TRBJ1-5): DGGITQSPKYLFRKEGQNVTLSCEQNLNHDAMYWYRQDPGQGLRLIYYSQIVNDFQKGDIAEGYSVSREKKESFPLTVTSAQKNPTAFYLCASTLQGARGQPQHFGDGTRLSIL.

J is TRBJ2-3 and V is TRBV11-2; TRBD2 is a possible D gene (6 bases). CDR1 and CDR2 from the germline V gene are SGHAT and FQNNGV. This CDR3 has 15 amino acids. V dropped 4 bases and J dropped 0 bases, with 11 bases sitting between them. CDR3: CASSSLRGSTDTQYF. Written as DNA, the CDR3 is TGTGCCAGCAGCTCCCTGCGGGGTAGCACAGATACGCAGTATTTT.

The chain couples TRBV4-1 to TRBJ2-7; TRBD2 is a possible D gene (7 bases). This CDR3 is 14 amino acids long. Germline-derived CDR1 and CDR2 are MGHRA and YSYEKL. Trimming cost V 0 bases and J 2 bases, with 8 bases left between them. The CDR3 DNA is TGCGCCAGCAGCCAAGAGGGGGGGCCCTACGAGCAGTACTTC. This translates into CASSQEGGPYEQYF.

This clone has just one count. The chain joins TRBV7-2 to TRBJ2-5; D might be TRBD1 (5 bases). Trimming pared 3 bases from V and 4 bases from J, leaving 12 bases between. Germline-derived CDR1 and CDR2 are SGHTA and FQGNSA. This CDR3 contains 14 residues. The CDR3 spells CASSFQGLLETQYF. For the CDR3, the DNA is TGTGCCAGCAGCTTCCAGGGTCTCCTAGAGACCCAGTACTTC. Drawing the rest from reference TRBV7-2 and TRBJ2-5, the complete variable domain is GAGVSQSPSNKVTEKGKDVELRCDPISGHTALYWYRQSLGQGLEFLIYFQGNSAPDKSGLPSDRFSAERTGGSVSTLTIQRTQQEDSAVYLCASSFQGLLETQYFGPGTRLLVL.

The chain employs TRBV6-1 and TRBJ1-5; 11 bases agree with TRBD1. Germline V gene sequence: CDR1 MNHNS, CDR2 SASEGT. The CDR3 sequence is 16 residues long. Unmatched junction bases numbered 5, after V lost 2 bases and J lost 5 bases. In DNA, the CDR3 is TGTGCCAGCAGTGAAATGGGACAGGGGGTCTATCAGCCCCAGCATTTT. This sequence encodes CASSEMGQGVYQPQHF.

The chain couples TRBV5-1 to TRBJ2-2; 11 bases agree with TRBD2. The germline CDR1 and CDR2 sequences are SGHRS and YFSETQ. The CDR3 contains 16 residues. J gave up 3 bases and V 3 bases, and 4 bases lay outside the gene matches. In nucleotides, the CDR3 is TGCGCCAGCAGCTCGACTAGCGGGACCCACACCGGGGAGCTGTTTTTT. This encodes CASSSTSGTHTGELFF.

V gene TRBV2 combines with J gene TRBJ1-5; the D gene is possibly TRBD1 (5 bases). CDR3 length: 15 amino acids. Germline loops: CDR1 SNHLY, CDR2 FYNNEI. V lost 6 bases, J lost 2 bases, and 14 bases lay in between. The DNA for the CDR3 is TGTGCCAGCAGGGGACTCGACCAGGGCAATCAGCCCCAGCATTTT. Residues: CASRGLDQGNQPQHF. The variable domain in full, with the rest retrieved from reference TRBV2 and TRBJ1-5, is EPEVTQTPSHQVTQMGQEVILRCVPISNHLYFYWYRQILGQKVEFLVSFYNNEISEKSEIFDDQFSVERPDGSNFTLKIRSTKLEDSAMYFCASRGLDQGNQPQHFGDGTRLSIL.

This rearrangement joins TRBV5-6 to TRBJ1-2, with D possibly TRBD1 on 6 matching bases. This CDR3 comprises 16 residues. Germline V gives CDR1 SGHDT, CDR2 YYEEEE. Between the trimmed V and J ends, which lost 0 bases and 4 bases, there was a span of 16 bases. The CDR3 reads CASSLVGVRGSYGYTF. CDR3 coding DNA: TGTGCCAGCAGCTTGGTTGGGGTTAGGGGGTCCTATGGCTACACCTTC.

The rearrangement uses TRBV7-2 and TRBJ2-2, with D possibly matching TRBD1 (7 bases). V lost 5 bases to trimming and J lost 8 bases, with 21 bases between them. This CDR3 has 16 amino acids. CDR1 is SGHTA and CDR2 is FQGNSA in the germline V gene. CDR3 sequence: CASSRRADRDSGELFF. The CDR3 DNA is TGTGCCAGCAGCCGCCGAGCTGACAGGGACTCGGGGGAGCTGTTTTTT.

For the CDR3, the DNA is TGCGCCAGCCCACAGGGAAATGAGCAGTTCTTC. Translated: CASPQGNEQFF. This chain joins TRBV23-1 and TRBJ2-1, with D maybe TRBD1 (6 bases). TRBV23-1 counts as an open reading frame of uncertain function. The CDR3 totals 11 residues. The germline V and J ends were trimmed by 8 bases and 7 bases, with 9 bases remaining between them.

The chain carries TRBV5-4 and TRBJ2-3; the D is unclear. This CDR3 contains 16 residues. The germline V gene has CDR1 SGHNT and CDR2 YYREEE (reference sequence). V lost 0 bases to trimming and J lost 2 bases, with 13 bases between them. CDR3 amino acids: CASSLGGNRDTDTQYF. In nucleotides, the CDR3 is TGTGCCAGCAGCTTGGGAGGAAACCGCGACACAGATACGCAGTATTTT.